This entry is about one TCR beta chain. Its antigen is unknown. From alopecia areata patients, lesional scalp punch biopsies and peripheral blood were collected. Sequencing relied on a cDNA template that was reverse transcribed from extracted RNA. Method: immunoSEQ multiplex PCR; TCRdb's copy keeps in-frame clones and lacks some. The sample records 150,000 to 200,000 clones, about 72% being singletons. This sample was included in a study of CD8+ T cells in alopecia areata. About the study: Patients took tofacitinib for 6 to 18 months, followed by 6 drug-free months.

Study results and limitations: TCR sharing was clearer in mice than between patients, perhaps partly owing to patient HLA diversity.

V lost 8 bases, J lost 4 bases, and 9 bases lay in between. Per the germline V gene, CDR1 is GTSNPN and CDR2 is SVGIG (reference sequence). The CDR3 runs to 12 residues. The TCR was taken from a human donor with alopecia areata. The chain uses TRBV30 and TRBJ2-6; D is uncertain. The sample consisted of CD8+ T cells sorted from blood, taken at week 0. The chain's CDR3 is CAGTAGANVLTF. The CDR3 region has the DNA TGTGCCGGAACTGCGGGGGCCAACGTCCTGACTTTC.